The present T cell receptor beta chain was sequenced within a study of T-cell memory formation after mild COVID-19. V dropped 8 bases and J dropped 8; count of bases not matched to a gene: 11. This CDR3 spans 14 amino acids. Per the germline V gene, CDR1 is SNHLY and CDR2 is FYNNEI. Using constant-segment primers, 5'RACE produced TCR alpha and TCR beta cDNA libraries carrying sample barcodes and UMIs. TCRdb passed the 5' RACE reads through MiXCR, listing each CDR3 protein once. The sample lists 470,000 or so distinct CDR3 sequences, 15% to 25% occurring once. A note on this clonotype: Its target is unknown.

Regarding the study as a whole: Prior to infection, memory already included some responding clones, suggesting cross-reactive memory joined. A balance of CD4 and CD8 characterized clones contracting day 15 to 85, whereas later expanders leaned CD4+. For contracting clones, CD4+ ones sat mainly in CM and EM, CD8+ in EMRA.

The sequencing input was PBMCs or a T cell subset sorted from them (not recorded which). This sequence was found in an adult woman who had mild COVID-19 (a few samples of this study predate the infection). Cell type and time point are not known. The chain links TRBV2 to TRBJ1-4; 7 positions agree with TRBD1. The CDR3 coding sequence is TGTGCCAGCTGGAGACAGGGTGTTAAAGAAAAACTGTTTTTT. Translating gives CASWRQGVKEKLFF.